The 13 T cell receptor beta chains below all came from one sample that was sequenced in a study of T-cell memory formation after mild COVID-19. Using its own MiXCR run on the 5' RACE reads, TCRdb lists one record per CDR3 protein. The sample has about 250,000 distinct CDR3 sequences; about 16% are singletons. Sequencing was performed on PBMCs or a T cell subset sorted from them (not recorded which). The receptors were gathered from a man between 18 and 35 years old who had mild COVID-19 (a few samples of this study predate the infection). Cell type and time point are not known.

This clonotype appeared a few times. The V call is TRBV24-1, the J call TRBJ2-3; D is possibly TRBD1 (6 bases). Deletions cut 9 bases from V and 0 bases from J, with 9 bases between. Germline CDR1 is KGHDR and CDR2 is SFDVKD. This CDR3 is built from 13 residues. In DNA, the CDR3 is TGTGCCACCGGAACAGGGAGCACAGATACGCAGTATTTT. Protein sequence: CATGTGSTDTQYF.

In its sample, this clonotype was seen many times. The chain has TRBV7-9 and TRBJ1-5, with 8 bases identical to TRBD1. With V trimmed by 4 bases and J by 1 base, 12 bases remained unmatched. The CDR3 runs 18 residues. CDR1 and CDR2 (germline): SEHNR, FQNEAQ (reference sequence). The chain's CDR3 is CASSSVPRGQRSNQPQHF. In nucleotides, the CDR3 is TGTGCCAGCAGCTCTGTCCCCAGGGGGCAACGGAGCAATCAGCCCCAGCATTTT.

The chain uses TRBV7-2 and TRBJ2-5, with 8 nucleotides matching TRBD2. The germline CDR1 and CDR2 sequences are SGHTA and FQGNSA. V lost 6 bases to trimming and J lost 5 bases; unmatched junction nucleotides: 14. The CDR3 consists of 16 residues. CDR3 region: CASSSRGGRSAETQYF. CDR3 in DNA: TGTGCCAGCAGTTCACGGGGGGGTAGGTCGGCGGAGACCCAGTACTTC.

In its sample, this clonotype was seen a few times. The chain recombines TRBV6-2 or TRBV6-3 with TRBJ2-2; D is tentatively TRBD1 or TRBD2 (5 bases each). This CDR3 region has 13 residues. The germline V and J ends were trimmed by 6 bases and 5 bases, with 10 bases remaining between them. Per the germline V gene, CDR1 is MNHEY and CDR2 is SVGEGT. CDR3 sequence (DNA): TGTGCCAGCAGAGGGACGTGGACCGGGGAGCTGTTTTTT. Its protein is CASRGTWTGELFF.

In this sample, this clonotype turned up many times. The chain carries TRBV7-9 and TRBJ2-3; 12 bases fit TRBD2. Unmatched junction bases numbered 2, after V lost 2 bases and J lost 5 bases. This CDR3 is built from 15 residues. Looked up from germline, CDR1 is SEHNR and CDR2 is FQNEAQ (reference sequence). This chain's CDR3 is CASSLTGLAGDTQYF. In nucleotides, the CDR3 is TGTGCCAGCAGCTTAACGGGACTAGCGGGAGATACGCAGTATTTT.

This clonotype appeared a few times. This chain joins TRBV18 and TRBJ2-2; perhaps TRBD2 as D (6 bases). The length of the CDR3 is 17 residues. The germline V gene has CDR1 KGHSH and CDR2 LQKENI. Trimming cost V 0 bases and J 4 bases, with 15 bases left between them. The CDR3 is CASSPPRGTVSTGELFF. The DNA of the CDR3 is TGTGCCAGCTCACCACCGCGCGGGACCGTTTCCACCGGGGAGCTGTTTTTT.

The rearrangement joins TRBV7-2 to TRBJ1-1; D unresolved. This CDR3 region has 14 residues. The germline V and J ends were trimmed by 2 bases and 0 bases, with 7 bases remaining between them. Germline V gene data show CDR1 as SGHTA and CDR2 as FQGNSA. CDR3 nucleotide sequence: TGTGCCAGCAGCTTACTTCGGATGAACACTGAAGCTTTCTTT. This codes for CASSLLRMNTEAFF.

The chain combines TRBV20-1 with TRBJ1-4, with 10 bases matching TRBD1. Unmatched junction bases numbered 10, after V lost 4 bases and J lost 8 bases. CDR1 is DFQATT, CDR2 SNEGSKA, per germline (reference sequence). CDR3 length: 15 amino acids. Here the CDR3 DNA reads TGCAGTGCTATACGACAGGGGGCGCGTTGGGAAAAACTGTTTTTT. This codes for CSAIRQGARWEKLFF.

This clonotype appeared a few times. The J gene is TRBJ1-6, the V gene TRBV4-3; maybe TRBD1 (6 bases). The V end lost 0 bases, the J end lost 8 bases, and 11 bases lay between the germline ends. This CDR3 has 15 residues. Germline CDR1 is LGHNA and CDR2 is YSLEER. CDR3: CASSQEWRGDSPLHF. The CDR3 DNA reads TGCGCCAGCAGCCAAGAGTGGAGGGGGGATTCACCCCTCCACTTT.

The chain employs TRBV4-1 and TRBJ2-1, with D unclear. The CDR3 runs 11 residues. Germline CDR1 reads MGHRA; CDR2 reads YSYEKL. V lost 8 bases to trimming and J lost 5 bases, with 7 bases between them. In DNA, the CDR3 is TGCGCCAGCGGCGCACACAATGAGCAGTTCTTC. Translation: CASGAHNEQFF.

Only a few counts were recorded for this clonotype. The chain recombines TRBV20-1 with TRBJ1-6, with TRBD1 matching 8 bases. The V segment lost 5 bases and the J segment 6 bases; nucleotides outside the gene matches: 6. The CDR3 is 14 amino acids. Germline V lookup: CDR1 DFQATT, CDR2 SNEGSKA (reference sequence). As DNA, the CDR3 is TGCAGTGCTTCCGGACAGGGAGCTAATTCACCCCTCCACTTT. The encoded protein is CSASGQGANSPLHF.

This clonotype was detected a few times. The chain uses TRBV5-1 and TRBJ1-1; D gene ambiguous. Trimming pared 4 bases from V and 0 bases from J, leaving 7 bases between. Germline V gives CDR1 SGHRS, CDR2 YFSETQ. CDR3 length: 13 residues. Written as DNA, the CDR3 is TGCGCCAGCAGCACAAGACTGAACACTGAAGCTTTCTTT. Its translation: CASSTRLNTEAFF. Variable domain in full (rest from reference TRBV5-1 and TRBJ1-1): KAGVTQTPRYLIKTRGQQVTLSCSPISGHRSVSWYQQTPGQGLQFLFEYFSETQRNKGNFPGRFSGRQFSNSRSEMNVSTLELGDSALYLCASSTRLNTEAFFGQGTRLTVV.

In its sample, this clonotype was seen a few times. This CDR3 reads CASSLATGGPYEQFF. The CDR3 nucleotides are TGCGCCAGCAGCTTGGCCACAGGGGGCCCATACGAGCAGTTCTTC. The chain couples TRBV5-1 to TRBJ2-1; 9 nucleotides match TRBD1. The J segment lost 10 bases and the V segment lost 0 bases, leaving 8 bases of the junction unmatched. The germline V gene has CDR1 SGHRS and CDR2 YFSETQ. This CDR3 has 15 amino acids.